This T cell receptor beta chain stems from a study of T-cell memory formation after mild COVID-19. Study in general: TCR clustering was largely donor specific.

5'RACE with constant-segment primers built TCRalpha and TCRbeta cDNA libraries with UMIs. TCRdb redid the calling of the 5' RACE reads with MiXCR, one entry per CDR3 protein. In the table there are some 330,000 distinct CDR3 sequences, around 21% of which are singletons. This clonotype has at least ten counts. V was shortened by 2 bases and J by 3 bases, with 4 bases between the two germline ends. Germline V gene sequence: CDR1 MRHNA, CDR2 SNTAGT. The CDR3 spans 13 residues. The chain has TRBV6-4 and TRBJ2-2; D gene uncertain. Sequenced material: PBMCs or a T cell subset sorted from them (not recorded which). The clonotype was recovered from an adult woman who had mild COVID-19 (a few samples of this study predate the infection). Cell type and time point are not known. CDR3 DNA sequence: TGTGCCAGCAGTGACGGAGACACCGGGGAGCTGTTTTTT. Its translation: CASSDGDTGELFF.